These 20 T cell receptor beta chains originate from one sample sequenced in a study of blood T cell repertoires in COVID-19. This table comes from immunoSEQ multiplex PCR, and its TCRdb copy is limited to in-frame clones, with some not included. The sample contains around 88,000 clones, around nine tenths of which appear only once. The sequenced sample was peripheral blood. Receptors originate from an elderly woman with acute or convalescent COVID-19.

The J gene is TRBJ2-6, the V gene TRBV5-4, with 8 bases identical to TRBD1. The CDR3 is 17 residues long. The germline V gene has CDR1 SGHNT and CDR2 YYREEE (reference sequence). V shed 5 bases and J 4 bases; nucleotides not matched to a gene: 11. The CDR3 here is CASSSQDRVAGANVLTF. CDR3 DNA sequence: TGTGCCAGCAGTTCGCAGGACAGGGTGGCCGGGGCCAACGTCCTGACTTTC. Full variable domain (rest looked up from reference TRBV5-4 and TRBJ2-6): ETGVTQSPTHLIKTRGQQVTLRCSSQSGHNTVSWYQQALGQGPQFIFQYYREEENGRGNFPPRFSGLQFPNYSSELNVNALELDDSALYLCASSSQDRVAGANVLTFGAGSRLTVL.

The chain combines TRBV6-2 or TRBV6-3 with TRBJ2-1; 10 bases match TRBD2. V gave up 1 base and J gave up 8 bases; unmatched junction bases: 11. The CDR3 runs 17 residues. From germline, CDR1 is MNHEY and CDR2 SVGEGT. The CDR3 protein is CASSYFLGLAGGDEQFF. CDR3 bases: TGTGCCAGCAGTTACTTCCTCGGGTTAGCGGGAGGTGATGAGCAGTTCTTC.

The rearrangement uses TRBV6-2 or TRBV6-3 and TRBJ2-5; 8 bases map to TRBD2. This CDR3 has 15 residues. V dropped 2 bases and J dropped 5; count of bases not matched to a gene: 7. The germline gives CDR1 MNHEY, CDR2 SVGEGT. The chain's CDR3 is CASSYETGGPETQYF. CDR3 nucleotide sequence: TGTGCCAGCAGTTACGAAACGGGGGGGCCGGAGACCCAGTACTTC.

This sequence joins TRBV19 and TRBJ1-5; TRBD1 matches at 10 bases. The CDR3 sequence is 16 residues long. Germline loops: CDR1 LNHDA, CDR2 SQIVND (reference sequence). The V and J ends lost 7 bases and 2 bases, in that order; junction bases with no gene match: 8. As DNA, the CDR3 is TGTGCCAGTAAGACGGACGGACAGGGGGGCAATCAGCCCCAGCATTTT. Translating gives CASKTDGQGGNQPQHF.

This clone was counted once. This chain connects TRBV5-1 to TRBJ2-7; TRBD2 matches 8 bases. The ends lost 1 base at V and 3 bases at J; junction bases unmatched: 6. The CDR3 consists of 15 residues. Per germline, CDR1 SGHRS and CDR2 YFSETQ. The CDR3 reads CASSLSTSEIYEQYF. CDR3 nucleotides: TGCGCCAGCAGCTTGTCGACTAGCGAGATCTACGAGCAGTACTTC.

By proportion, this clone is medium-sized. DNA for the CDR3: TGTGCCAGCAGCCAAGAAGGAATGAGAGGGGGTCAGCCCCAGCATTTT. It specifies CASSQEGMRGGQPQHF. The chain links TRBV4-2 to TRBJ1-5; D perhaps matches TRBD1 (6 bases). Trimming pared 0 bases from V and 6 bases from J, leaving 15 bases between. This CDR3 is built from 16 residues. Germline V CDR1 and CDR2: LGHNA, YNFKEQ.

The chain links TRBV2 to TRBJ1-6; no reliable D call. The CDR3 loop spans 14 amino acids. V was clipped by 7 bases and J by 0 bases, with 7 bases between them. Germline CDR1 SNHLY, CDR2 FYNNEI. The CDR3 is CASTKSSYNSPLHF. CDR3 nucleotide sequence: TGTGCCAGCACTAAGAGCTCCTATAATTCACCCCTCCACTTT.

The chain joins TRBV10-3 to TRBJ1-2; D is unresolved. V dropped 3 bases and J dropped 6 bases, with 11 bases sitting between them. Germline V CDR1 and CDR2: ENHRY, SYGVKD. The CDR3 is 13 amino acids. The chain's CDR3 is CAISDPEGDGYTF. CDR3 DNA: TGTGCCATCAGTGACCCGGAGGGAGATGGCTACACCTTC.

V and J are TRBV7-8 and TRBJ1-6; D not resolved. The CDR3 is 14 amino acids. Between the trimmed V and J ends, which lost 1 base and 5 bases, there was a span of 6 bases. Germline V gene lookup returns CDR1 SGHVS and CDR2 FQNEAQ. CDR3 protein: CASSLVADNSPLHF. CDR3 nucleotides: TGTGCCAGCAGCTTAGTGGCAGATAATTCACCCCTCCACTTT.

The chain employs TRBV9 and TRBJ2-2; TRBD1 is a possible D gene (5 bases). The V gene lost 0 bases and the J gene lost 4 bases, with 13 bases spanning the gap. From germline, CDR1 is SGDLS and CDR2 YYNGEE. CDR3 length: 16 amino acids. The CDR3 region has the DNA TGTGCCAGCAGCGTAGTCGCCCAGGGTGGCACCGGGGAGCTGTTTTTT. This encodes CASSVVAQGGTGELFF.

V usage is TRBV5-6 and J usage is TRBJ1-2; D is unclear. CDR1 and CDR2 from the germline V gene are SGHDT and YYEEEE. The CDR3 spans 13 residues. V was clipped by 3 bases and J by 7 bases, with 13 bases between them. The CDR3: CASSSRFYPGYTF. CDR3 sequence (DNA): TGTGCCAGCAGCTCGAGGTTTTATCCTGGCTACACCTTC.

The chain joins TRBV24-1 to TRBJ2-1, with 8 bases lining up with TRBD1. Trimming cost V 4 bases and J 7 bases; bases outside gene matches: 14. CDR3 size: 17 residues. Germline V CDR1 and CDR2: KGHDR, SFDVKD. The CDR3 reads CATSDTRATGVTNEQFF. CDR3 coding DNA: TGTGCCACCAGTGACACGCGCGCGACAGGGGTTACTAATGAGCAGTTCTTC.

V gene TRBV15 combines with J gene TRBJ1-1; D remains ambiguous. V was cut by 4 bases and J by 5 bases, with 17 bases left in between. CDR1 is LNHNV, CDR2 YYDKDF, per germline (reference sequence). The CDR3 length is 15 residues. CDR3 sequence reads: CATSKTADYDTEAFF. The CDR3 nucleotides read TGTGCCACCAGCAAAACAGCCGATTATGATACTGAAGCTTTCTTT.

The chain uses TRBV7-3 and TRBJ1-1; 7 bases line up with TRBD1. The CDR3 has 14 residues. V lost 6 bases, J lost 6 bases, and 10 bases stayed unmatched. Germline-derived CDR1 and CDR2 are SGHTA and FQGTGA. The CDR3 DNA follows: TGTGCCAGCAGTCCGACAGGGATTCGCCCTGAAGCTTTCTTT. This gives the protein CASSPTGIRPEAFF.

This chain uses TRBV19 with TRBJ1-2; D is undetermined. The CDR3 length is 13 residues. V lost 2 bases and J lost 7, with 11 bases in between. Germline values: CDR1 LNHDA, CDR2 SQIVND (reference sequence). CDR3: CASSIPAGSGYTF. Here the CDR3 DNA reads TGTGCCAGTAGTATACCCGCGGGAAGTGGCTACACCTTC.

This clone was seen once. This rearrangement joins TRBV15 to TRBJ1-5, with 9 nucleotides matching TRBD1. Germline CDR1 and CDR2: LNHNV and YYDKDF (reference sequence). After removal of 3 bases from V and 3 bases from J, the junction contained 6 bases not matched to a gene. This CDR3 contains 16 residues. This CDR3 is CATSSPGQGHNQPQHF. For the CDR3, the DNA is TGTGCCACCAGCAGCCCGGGACAGGGACACAATCAGCCCCAGCATTTT.

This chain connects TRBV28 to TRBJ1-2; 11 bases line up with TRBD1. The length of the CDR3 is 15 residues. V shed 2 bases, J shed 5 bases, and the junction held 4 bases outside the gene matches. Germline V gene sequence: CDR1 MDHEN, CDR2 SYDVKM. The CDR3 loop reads CASSLGTGGLYGYTF. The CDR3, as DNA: TGTGCCAGCAGTTTAGGGACAGGGGGTCTTTATGGCTACACCTTC.

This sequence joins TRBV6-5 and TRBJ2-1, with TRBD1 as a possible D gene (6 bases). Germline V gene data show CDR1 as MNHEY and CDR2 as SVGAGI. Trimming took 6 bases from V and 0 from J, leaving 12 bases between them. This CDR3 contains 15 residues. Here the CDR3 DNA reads TGTGCCAGCAGCTTACAGGGTAGCTCCTACAATGAGCAGTTCTTC. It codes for CASSLQGSSYNEQFF.

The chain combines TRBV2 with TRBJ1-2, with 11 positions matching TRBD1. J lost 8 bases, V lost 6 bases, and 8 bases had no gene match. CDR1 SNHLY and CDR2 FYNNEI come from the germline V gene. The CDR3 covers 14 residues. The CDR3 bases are TGTGCCAGCAGCATGGGACAGGGGGAGCGGGGCTACACCTTC. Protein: CASSMGQGERGYTF.

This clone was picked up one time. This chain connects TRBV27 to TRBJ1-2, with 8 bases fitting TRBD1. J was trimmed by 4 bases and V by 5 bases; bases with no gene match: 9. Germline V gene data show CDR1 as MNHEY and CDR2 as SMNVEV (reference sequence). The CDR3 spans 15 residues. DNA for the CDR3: TGTGCCAGCAGTCAAGGACAGGGACTACGCTATGGCTACACCTTC. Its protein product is CASSQGQGLRYGYTF.